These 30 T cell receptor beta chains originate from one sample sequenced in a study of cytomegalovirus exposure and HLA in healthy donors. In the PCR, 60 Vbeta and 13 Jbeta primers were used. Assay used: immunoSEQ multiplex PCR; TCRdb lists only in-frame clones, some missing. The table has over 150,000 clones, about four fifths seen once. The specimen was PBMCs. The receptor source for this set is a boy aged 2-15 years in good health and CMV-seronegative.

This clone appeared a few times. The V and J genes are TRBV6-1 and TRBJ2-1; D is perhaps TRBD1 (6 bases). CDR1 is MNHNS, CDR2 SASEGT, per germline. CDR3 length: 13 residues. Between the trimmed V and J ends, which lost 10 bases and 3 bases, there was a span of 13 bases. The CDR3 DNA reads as TGTGCCACCTCCGGGACAAACTACAATGAGCAGTTCTTC. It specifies CATSGTNYNEQFF.

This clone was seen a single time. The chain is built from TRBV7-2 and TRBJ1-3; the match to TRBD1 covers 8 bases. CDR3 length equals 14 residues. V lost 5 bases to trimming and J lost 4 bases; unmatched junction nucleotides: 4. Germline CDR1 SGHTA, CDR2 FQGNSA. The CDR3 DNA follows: TGTGCCAGCAGCGTACGGACAGGGGGAAACACCATATATTTT. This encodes CASSVRTGGNTIYF.

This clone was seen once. DNA for the CDR3: TGTGCCAGCAGCCCTACCACAGATACGCAGTATTTT. Its protein product is CASSPTTDTQYF. V gene TRBV7-2 combines with J gene TRBJ2-3; D is uncertain. The CDR3 has 12 amino acids. CDR1 is SGHTA and CDR2 is FQGNSA in the germline V gene. The V gene lost 5 bases and the J gene lost 2 bases, with 5 bases spanning the gap.

CDR3 DNA sequence: TGTGCCAGCAGTGACACGGGGTACACTGAAGCTTTCTTT. Protein: CASSDTGYTEAFF. The chain employs TRBV2 and TRBJ1-1, with unresolved D. The CDR3 spans 13 residues. CDR1 is SNHLY, CDR2 FYNNEI, per germline. V was trimmed by 3 bases and J by 3 bases, leaving 8 bases between them.

The CDR3 here is CASSLGTGFDEQFF. DNA of the CDR3: TGTGCCAGCAGCTTAGGGACAGGGTTCGATGAGCAGTTCTTC. This chain links TRBV11-3 with TRBJ2-1; TRBD1 aligns across 8 bases. Germline V CDR1 and CDR2: SGHNT, YENEEA. After removal of 1 base from V and 8 bases from J, the junction contained 4 bases not matched to a gene. The CDR3 is 14 amino acids.

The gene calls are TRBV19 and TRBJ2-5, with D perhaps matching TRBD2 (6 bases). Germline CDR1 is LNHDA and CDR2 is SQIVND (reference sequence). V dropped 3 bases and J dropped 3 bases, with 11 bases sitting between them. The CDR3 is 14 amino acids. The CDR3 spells CASSISGGEETQYF. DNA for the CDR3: TGTGCCAGTAGTATCTCTGGCGGGGAAGAGACCCAGTACTTC.

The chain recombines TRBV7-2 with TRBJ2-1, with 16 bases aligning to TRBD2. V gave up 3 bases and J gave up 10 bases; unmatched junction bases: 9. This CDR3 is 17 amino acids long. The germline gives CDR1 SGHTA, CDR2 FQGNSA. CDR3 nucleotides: TGTGCCAGCAGCTTGGGACTAGCGGGGGGGAGTTCCGTGGAGCAGTTCTTC. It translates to CASSLGLAGGSSVEQFF.

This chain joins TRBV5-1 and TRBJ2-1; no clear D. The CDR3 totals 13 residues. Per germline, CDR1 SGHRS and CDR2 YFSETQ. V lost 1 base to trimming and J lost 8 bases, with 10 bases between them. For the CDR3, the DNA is TGCGCCAGCAGCTTGAGGCTAGATTATGAGCAGTTCTTC. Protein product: CASSLRLDYEQFF.

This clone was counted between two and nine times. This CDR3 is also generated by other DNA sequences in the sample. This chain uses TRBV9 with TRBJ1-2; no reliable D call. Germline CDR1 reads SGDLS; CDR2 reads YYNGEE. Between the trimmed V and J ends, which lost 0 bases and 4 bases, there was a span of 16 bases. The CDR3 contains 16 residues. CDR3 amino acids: CASSVGVGGSGYGYTF. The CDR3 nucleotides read TGTGCCAGCAGCGTAGGGGTCGGAGGGTCGGGCTATGGCTACACCTTC.

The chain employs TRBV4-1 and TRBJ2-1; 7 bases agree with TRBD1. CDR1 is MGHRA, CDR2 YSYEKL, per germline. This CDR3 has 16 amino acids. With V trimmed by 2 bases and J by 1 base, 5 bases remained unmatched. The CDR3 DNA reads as TGCGCCAGCAGCCAACCTGGACAGGTGTCCTACAATGAGCAGTTCTTC. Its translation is CASSQPGQVSYNEQFF.

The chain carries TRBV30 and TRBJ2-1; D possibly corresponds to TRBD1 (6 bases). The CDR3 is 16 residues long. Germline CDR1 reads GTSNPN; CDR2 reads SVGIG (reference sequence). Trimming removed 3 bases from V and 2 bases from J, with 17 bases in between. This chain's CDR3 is CAWRWFRAGAYNEQFF. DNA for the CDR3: TGTGCCTGGAGGTGGTTTAGGGCAGGGGCCTACAATGAGCAGTTCTTC.

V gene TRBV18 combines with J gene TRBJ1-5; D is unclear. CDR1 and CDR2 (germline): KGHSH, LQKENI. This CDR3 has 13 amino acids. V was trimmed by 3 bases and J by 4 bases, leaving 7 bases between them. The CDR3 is CASSPGENQPQHF. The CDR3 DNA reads TGTGCCAGCTCACCCGGGGAAAATCAGCCCCAGCATTTT.

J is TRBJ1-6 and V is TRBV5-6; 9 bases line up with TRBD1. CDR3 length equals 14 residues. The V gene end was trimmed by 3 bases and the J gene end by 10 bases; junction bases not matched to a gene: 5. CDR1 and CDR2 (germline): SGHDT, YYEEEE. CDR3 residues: CASSWDREQSPLHF. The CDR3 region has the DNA TGTGCCAGCAGCTGGGACAGGGAGCAATCACCCCTCCACTTT. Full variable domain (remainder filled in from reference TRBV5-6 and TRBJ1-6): DAGVTQSPTHLIKTRGQQVTLRCSPKSGHDTVSWYQQALGQGPQFIFQYYEEEERQRGNFPDRFSGHQFPNYSSELNVNALLLGDSALYLCASSWDREQSPLHFGNGTRLTVT.

CDR3: CASSYMSGVVSYEQYF. CDR3 DNA: TGTGCCAGCAGTTATATGAGCGGGGTAGTCTCCTACGAGCAGTACTTC. The J gene is TRBJ2-7, the V gene TRBV6-5; the match to TRBD2 covers 7 bases. There are 16 residues in the CDR3. V gave up 3 bases and J gave up 0 bases; unmatched junction bases: 8. Per germline, CDR1 MNHEY and CDR2 SVGAGI.

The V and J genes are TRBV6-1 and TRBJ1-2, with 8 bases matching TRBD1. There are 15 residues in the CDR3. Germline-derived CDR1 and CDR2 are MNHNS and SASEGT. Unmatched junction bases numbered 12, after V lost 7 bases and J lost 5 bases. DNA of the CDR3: TGTGCCAGCACGGACAGGGAAATCCCCAGTTATGGCTACACCTTC. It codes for CASTDREIPSYGYTF.

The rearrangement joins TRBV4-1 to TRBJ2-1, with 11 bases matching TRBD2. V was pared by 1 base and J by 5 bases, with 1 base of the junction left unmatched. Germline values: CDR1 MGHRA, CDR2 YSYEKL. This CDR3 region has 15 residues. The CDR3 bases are TGCGCCAGCAGCCAAGGACTAGCGGGGCACAATGAGCAGTTCTTC. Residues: CASSQGLAGHNEQFF.

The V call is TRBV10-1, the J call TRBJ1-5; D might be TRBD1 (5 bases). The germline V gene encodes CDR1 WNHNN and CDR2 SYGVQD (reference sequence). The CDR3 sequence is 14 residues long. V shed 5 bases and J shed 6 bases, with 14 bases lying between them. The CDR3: CASSRTGGSQPQHF. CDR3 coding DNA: TGCGCCAGCAGTAGGACGGGGGGGAGTCAGCCCCAGCATTTT.

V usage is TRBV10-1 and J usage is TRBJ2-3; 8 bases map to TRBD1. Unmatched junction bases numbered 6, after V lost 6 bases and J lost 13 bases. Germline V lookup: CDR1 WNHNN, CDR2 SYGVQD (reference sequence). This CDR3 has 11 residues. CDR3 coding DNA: TGCGCCAGCAGCCTAGGACAGGGCAAGTATTTT. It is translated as CASSLGQGKYF.

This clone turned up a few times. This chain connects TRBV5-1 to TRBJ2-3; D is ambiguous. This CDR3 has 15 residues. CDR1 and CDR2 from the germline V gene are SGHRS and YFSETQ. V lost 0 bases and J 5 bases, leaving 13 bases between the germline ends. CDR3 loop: CASSLESLVVDTQYF. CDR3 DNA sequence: TGCGCCAGCAGCTTGGAGAGCCTAGTGGTAGATACGCAGTATTTT. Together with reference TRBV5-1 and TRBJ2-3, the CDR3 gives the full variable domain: KAGVTQTPRYLIKTRGQQVTLSCSPISGHRSVSWYQQTPGQGLQFLFEYFSETQRNKGNFPGRFSGRQFSNSRSEMNVSTLELGDSALYLCASSLESLVVDTQYFGPGTRLTVL.

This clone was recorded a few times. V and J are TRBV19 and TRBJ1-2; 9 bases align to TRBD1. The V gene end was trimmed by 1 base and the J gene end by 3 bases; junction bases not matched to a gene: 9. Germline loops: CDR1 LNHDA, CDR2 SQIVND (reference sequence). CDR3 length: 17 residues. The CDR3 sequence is CASSIAQGARTDYGYTF. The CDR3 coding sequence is TGTGCCAGTAGTATAGCACAGGGGGCGCGTACGGACTATGGCTACACCTTC.

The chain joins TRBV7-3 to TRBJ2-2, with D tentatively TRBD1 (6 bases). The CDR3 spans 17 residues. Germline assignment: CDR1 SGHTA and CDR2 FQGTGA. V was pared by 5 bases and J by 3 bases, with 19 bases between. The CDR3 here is CASSPGLGTSYTGELFF. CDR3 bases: TGTGCCAGCAGCCCCGGATTAGGGACATCCTACACCGGGGAGCTGTTTTTT.

The CDR3 region is CASSFDRGRRGYTF. DNA for the CDR3: TGTGCCAGCAGCTTCGACAGGGGAAGGCGAGGCTACACCTTC. This chain connects TRBV7-2 to TRBJ1-2, with 8 bases fitting TRBD1. Per germline, CDR1 SGHTA and CDR2 FQGNSA. Germline trimming cut 3 bases from V and 8 bases from J; bases unmatched to any gene: 8. CDR3 length: 14 amino acids.

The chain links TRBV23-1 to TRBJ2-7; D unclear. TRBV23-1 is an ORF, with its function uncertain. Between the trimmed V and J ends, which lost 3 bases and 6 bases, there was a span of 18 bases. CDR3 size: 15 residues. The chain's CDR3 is CASSHKILSPSEQYF. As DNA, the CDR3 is TGCGCCAGCAGTCACAAGATCTTATCACCTAGCGAGCAGTACTTC.

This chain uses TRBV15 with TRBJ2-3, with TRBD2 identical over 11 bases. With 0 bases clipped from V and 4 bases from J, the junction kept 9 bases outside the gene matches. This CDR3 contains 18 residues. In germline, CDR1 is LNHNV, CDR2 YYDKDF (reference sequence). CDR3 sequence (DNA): TGTGCCACCAGCAGAGATTTTGATTTAGCGGGGGGGCCAGATACGCAGTATTTT. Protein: CATSRDFDLAGGPDTQYF.

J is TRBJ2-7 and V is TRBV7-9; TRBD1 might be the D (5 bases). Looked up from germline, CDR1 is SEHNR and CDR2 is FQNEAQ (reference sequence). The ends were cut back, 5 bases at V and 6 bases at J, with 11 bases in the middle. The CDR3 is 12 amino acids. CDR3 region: CASSISRGEQYF. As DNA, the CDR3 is TGTGCCAGCAGCATTAGTAGGGGCGAGCAGTACTTC.

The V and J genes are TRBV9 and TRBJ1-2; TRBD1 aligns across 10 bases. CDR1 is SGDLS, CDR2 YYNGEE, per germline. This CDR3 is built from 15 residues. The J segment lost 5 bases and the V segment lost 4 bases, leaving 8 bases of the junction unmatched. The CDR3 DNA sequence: TGTGCCAGCAGCATCGGACAGGGGGTCCTTTATGGCTACACCTTC. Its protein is CASSIGQGVLYGYTF.

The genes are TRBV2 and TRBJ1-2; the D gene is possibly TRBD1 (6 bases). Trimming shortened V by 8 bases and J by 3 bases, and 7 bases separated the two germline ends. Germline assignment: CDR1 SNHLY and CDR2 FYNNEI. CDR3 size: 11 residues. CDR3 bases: TGTGCCAGCGGACAGCACTATGGCTACACCTTC. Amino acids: CASGQHYGYTF.

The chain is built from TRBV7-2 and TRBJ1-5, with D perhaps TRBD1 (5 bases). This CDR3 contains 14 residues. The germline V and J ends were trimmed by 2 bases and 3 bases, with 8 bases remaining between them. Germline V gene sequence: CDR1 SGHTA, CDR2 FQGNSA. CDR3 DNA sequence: TGTGCCAGCAGCTTACGGGGGACCAATCAGCCCCAGCATTTT. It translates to CASSLRGTNQPQHF.

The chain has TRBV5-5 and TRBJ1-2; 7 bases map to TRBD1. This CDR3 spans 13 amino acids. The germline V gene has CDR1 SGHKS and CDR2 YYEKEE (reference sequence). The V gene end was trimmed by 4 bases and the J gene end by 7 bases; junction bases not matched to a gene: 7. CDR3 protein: CASSAGPGGGYTF. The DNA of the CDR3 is TGTGCCAGCAGCGCCGGCCCAGGGGGTGGCTACACCTTC.

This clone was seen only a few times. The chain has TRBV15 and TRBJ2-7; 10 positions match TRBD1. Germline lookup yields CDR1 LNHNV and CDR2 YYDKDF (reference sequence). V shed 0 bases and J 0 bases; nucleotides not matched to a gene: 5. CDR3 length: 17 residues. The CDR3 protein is CATSRDQDRGFSYEQYF. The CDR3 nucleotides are TGTGCCACCAGCAGAGATCAGGACAGGGGGTTCTCCTACGAGCAGTACTTC.